The 30 T cell receptor beta chains in this list originate from one sample, sequenced in a study of blood T cell repertoires in COVID-19. Libraries were prepared by immunoSEQ multiplex PCR; TCRdb keeps only in-frame clonotypes and omits some of them. The table includes under 75,000 clones, around 90% detected once. The sample taken for sequencing was peripheral blood. All receptors come from a woman aged 80 or older with active COVID-19.

CDR3 in amino acids: CASSSQGGVQPQHF. The CDR3 bases are TGTGCCAGCTCATCACAGGGGGGGGTTCAGCCCCAGCATTTT. The chain uses TRBV18 and TRBJ1-5; 8 bases agree with TRBD1. In germline, CDR1 is KGHSH, CDR2 LQKENI. The ends lost 5 bases at V and 6 bases at J; junction bases unmatched: 6. The length of the CDR3 is 14 residues.

This chain connects TRBV12-2 to TRBJ2-1; the table's D call TRBD2 went unverified against the DNA. TRBV12-2 is annotated as a pseudogene. This CDR3 contains 18 residues. The CDR3 loop is CASRLGTSGGASASEQFF. The CDR3 DNA is TGTGCAAGTCGCTTAGGGACTAGCGGGGGGGCCTCCGCCAGTGAGCAGTTCTTC.

The chain uses TRBV19 and TRBJ1-1; 7 nucleotides line up with TRBD1. The germline CDR1 and CDR2 sequences are LNHDA and SQIVND (reference sequence). The CDR3 has 14 amino acids. The V segment lost 4 bases and the J segment 0 bases; nucleotides outside the gene matches: 2. CDR3 region: CASSSDRVNTEAFF. The CDR3 nucleotides read TGTGCCAGTAGTAGTGACAGGGTGAACACTGAAGCTTTCTTT.

This clone was detected only once. The chain carries TRBV30 and TRBJ2-5, with TRBD2 matching over 16 bases. CDR3 size: 17 residues. Germline CDR1 and CDR2: GTSNPN and SVGIG (reference sequence). The V and J ends lost 1 base and 4 bases, in that order; junction bases with no gene match: 6. CDR3 nucleotide sequence: TGTGCCTGGAGTGCGGGACTAGCGGGGGGGCTGGCAGAGACCCAGTACTTC. It translates to CAWSAGLAGGLAETQYF.

The chain combines TRBV6-5 with TRBJ1-2; TRBD1 matches at 7 bases. V was clipped by 4 bases and J by 7 bases; unmatched bases: 6. Per germline, CDR1 MNHEY and CDR2 SVGAGI. This CDR3 contains 13 residues. Here the CDR3 reads CASSSTGEVGYTF. CDR3 sequence (DNA): TGTGCCAGCAGTTCCACAGGGGAGGTTGGCTACACCTTC.

This chain connects TRBV6-2 or TRBV6-3 to TRBJ1-3; TRBD1 matches 8 bases. The CDR3 runs to 15 residues. V lost 2 bases, J lost 7 bases, and 7 bases stayed unmatched. Germline values: CDR1 MNHEY, CDR2 SVGEGT. The CDR3 DNA sequence: TGTGCCAGCAGTTACCTGGGACAGGCCGCGAACACCATATATTTT. Protein product: CASSYLGQAANTIYF.

The chain combines TRBV5-1 with TRBJ1-1; 11 nucleotides align to TRBD1. This CDR3 comprises 15 residues. Germline values: CDR1 SGHRS, CDR2 YFSETQ. The V segment lost 0 bases and the J segment 11 bases; nucleotides outside the gene matches: 9. The CDR3 coding sequence is TGCGCCAGCAGCTTGGGCCCCTCCGGGACAGGGGGGGCTTTCTTT. Protein product: CASSLGPSGTGGAFF.

The V and J genes are TRBV9 and TRBJ2-1; D gene uncertain. Trimming left V 0 bases short and J 0 bases short, with 10 bases between. CDR1 is SGDLS, CDR2 YYNGEE, per germline. CDR3 length: 16 residues. The chain's CDR3 is CASSVAGPASYNEQFF. CDR3 bases: TGTGCCAGCAGCGTAGCTGGGCCCGCCTCCTACAATGAGCAGTTCTTC. Together with reference TRBV9 and TRBJ2-1, the CDR3 gives the full variable domain: DSGVTQTPKHLITATGQRVTLRCSPRSGDLSVYWYQQSLDQGLQFLIQYYNGEERAKGNILERFSAQQFPDLHSELNLSSLELGDSALYFCASSVAGPASYNEQFFGPGTRLTVL.

This chain joins TRBV15 and TRBJ2-1; a weak D match, TRBD2 (6 bases). The V gene lost 3 bases and the J gene lost 0 bases, with 9 bases spanning the gap. Germline V gene lookup returns CDR1 LNHNV and CDR2 YYDKDF (reference sequence). This CDR3 is built from 15 residues. The chain's CDR3 is CATSRGLTSYNEQFF. The CDR3 DNA is TGTGCCACCAGCAGGGGACTGACCTCCTACAATGAGCAGTTCTTC.

The gene calls are TRBV20-1 and TRBJ2-7; unclear D gene. Trimming pared 6 bases from V and 2 bases from J, leaving 8 bases between. CDR3 length equals 11 residues. Per germline, CDR1 DFQATT and CDR2 SNEGSKA (reference sequence). The CDR3: CSASTAYEQYF. Here the CDR3 DNA reads TGCAGTGCGTCCACAGCCTACGAGCAGTACTTC.

V and J are TRBV14 and TRBJ2-7, with D perhaps TRBD1 (6 bases). CDR1 is SGHDN, CDR2 FVKESK, per germline. The CDR3 length is 16 residues. V was cut by 4 bases and J by 4 bases, with 20 bases left in between. CDR3 in amino acids: CASSPWGHGWAYEQYF. The CDR3 DNA reads TGTGCCAGCAGCCCTTGGGGACACGGATGGGCTTACGAGCAGTACTTC.

Only one count was recorded for this clone. The chain uses TRBV6-2 or TRBV6-3 and TRBJ2-5; tentative D call: TRBD2 (6 bases). The CDR3 consists of 14 residues. Germline values: CDR1 MNHEY, CDR2 SVGEGT. V was pared by 4 bases and J by 5 bases, with 14 bases between. The chain's CDR3 is CASSFRRVGETQYF. Here the CDR3 DNA reads TGTGCCAGCAGTTTCAGGAGGGTCGGGGAGACCCAGTACTTC.

The chain uses TRBV28 and TRBJ2-5; 7 bases align to TRBD1. Trimming took 4 bases from V and 1 from J; bases not matched to a gene: 12. Germline assignment: CDR1 MDHEN and CDR2 SYDVKM. The CDR3 length is 17 residues. This CDR3 is CASSSPRGRPSQETQYF. In DNA form, the CDR3 reads TGTGCCAGCAGTTCCCCGAGGGGGCGACCCTCCCAAGAGACCCAGTACTTC.

The gene calls are TRBV30 and TRBJ2-2; D is perhaps TRBD1 (5 bases). Looked up from germline, CDR1 is GTSNPN and CDR2 is SVGIG (reference sequence). The CDR3 has 13 residues. Trimming took off 5 bases at V and 2 bases at J, with 9 bases between the two ends. The CDR3 bases are TGTGCCTGGGGGGCCATAAACACCGGGGAGCTGTTTTTT. Its translation: CAWGAINTGELFF.

The chain links TRBV30 to TRBJ2-1, with TRBD2 matching 11 bases. This CDR3 has 18 residues. CDR1 and CDR2 from the germline V gene are GTSNPN and SVGIG (reference sequence). Trimming took 2 bases from V and 4 from J; bases not matched to a gene: 13. CDR3 in amino acids: CAWSSRDPLAGGYNEQFF. CDR3 DNA sequence: TGTGCCTGGAGTTCCAGGGACCCGCTAGCGGGGGGATACAATGAGCAGTTCTTC.

The chain joins TRBV28 to TRBJ2-7; 9 nucleotides match TRBD2. The V gene end was trimmed by 2 bases and the J gene end by 11 bases; junction bases not matched to a gene: 10. This CDR3 has 14 amino acids. The germline V gene encodes CDR1 MDHEN and CDR2 SYDVKM. CDR3 coding DNA: TGTGCCAGCAGTTTAGCGGGACTAGCTACGTCGAAGTACTTC. It specifies CASSLAGLATSKYF.

The J gene is TRBJ1-1, the V gene TRBV6-2 or TRBV6-3, with 7 bases aligning to TRBD1. The CDR3 has 13 residues. Germline CDR1 and CDR2: MNHEY and SVGEGT. The V and J ends lost 2 bases and 6 bases, in that order; junction bases with no gene match: 3. CDR3 nucleotides: TGTGCCAGCAGTTACAGGGGACAGTCTGAAGCTTTCTTT. The encoded protein is CASSYRGQSEAFF.

This clone showed up just once. V gene TRBV27 combines with J gene TRBJ2-5; 9 nucleotides match TRBD2. The CDR3 runs 17 residues. Germline-derived CDR1 and CDR2 are MNHEY and SMNVEV (reference sequence). Trimming took 3 bases from V and 5 from J; bases not matched to a gene: 13. The CDR3 is CASSFSVRGGAQETQYF. The CDR3 DNA sequence: TGTGCCAGCAGTTTTTCCGTTCGCGGGGGGGCCCAGGAGACCCAGTACTTC.

The rearrangement joins TRBV14 to TRBJ1-6; 11 bases agree with TRBD1. CDR3 length equals 17 residues. J lost 9 bases, V lost 1 base, and 8 bases had no gene match. CDR1 and CDR2 (germline): SGHDN, FVKESK. In nucleotides, the CDR3 is TGTGCCAGCAGCCAAGGCCCGGACAGGGGGCCGGGTTCACCCCTCCACTTT. It encodes CASSQGPDRGPGSPLHF.

The J gene is TRBJ2-5, the V gene TRBV12-5; 11 bases match TRBD1. CDR3 length equals 14 residues. V lost 7 bases to trimming and J lost 5 bases; unmatched junction nucleotides: 6. Germline-derived CDR1 and CDR2 are LGHNT and FRNRAP. The CDR3 DNA reads TGTGCTAGTGCTAGGACAGGGGGCGTGGAGACCCAGTACTTC. Encoded protein: CASARTGGVETQYF.

The chain employs TRBV7-8 and TRBJ2-1; 11 nucleotides align to TRBD2. The CDR3 is made up of 16 amino acids. Germline assignment: CDR1 SGHVS and CDR2 FQNEAQ. The V gene end was trimmed by 5 bases and the J gene end by 2 bases; junction bases not matched to a gene: 5. The CDR3 spells CASSVGTSGTYNEQFF. CDR3 DNA sequence: TGTGCCAGCAGCGTCGGGACTAGCGGTACCTACAATGAGCAGTTCTTC. The full variable domain, its missing parts supplied by reference TRBV7-8 and TRBJ2-1, is GAGVSQSPRYKVAKRGQDVALRCDPISGHVSLFWYQQALGQGPEFLTYFQNEAQLDKSGLPSDRFFAERPEGSVSTLKIQRTQQEDSAVYLCASSVGTSGTYNEQFFGPGTRLTVL.

This clone showed up many times. The CDR3 nucleotides read TGTGCCAGCAGCCAAGATTACACAGGCTATGGCTACACCTTC. This gives the protein CASSQDYTGYGYTF. This sequence joins TRBV3-1 (or the pseudogene TRBV3-2) and TRBJ1-2; tentatively, D is TRBD1 (5 bases). Trimming removed 0 bases at V and 4 bases at J, with 9 bases between. The CDR3 spans 14 residues. Per germline, CDR1 LGHDT and CDR2 YNNKEL (reference sequence).

The V call is TRBV7-9, the J call TRBJ1-4; D is undetermined. The germline V and J ends were trimmed by 5 bases and 0 bases, with 10 bases remaining between them. This CDR3 is 15 amino acids long. Per the germline V gene, CDR1 is SEHNR and CDR2 is FQNEAQ (reference sequence). The CDR3 DNA is TGTGCCAGCAGCAGCTACAGCTCAACTAATGAAAAACTGTTTTTT. This translates into CASSSYSSTNEKLFF.

The chain recombines TRBV4-2 with TRBJ2-6, with 7 nucleotides matching TRBD1. The CDR3 has 18 residues. After removal of 3 bases from V and 3 bases from J, the junction contained 11 bases not matched to a gene. Per germline, CDR1 LGHNA and CDR2 YNFKEQ. The CDR3 bases are TGTGCCAGCAGCCAGACGGGACAGCTGTACCTTGGGGCCAACGTCCTGACTTTC. Translating gives CASSQTGQLYLGANVLTF.

The chain uses TRBV20-1 and TRBJ2-5; D unresolved. The CDR3 is 10 residues long. In germline, CDR1 is DFQATT, CDR2 SNEGSKA (reference sequence). Trimming took 4 bases from V and 5 from J, leaving 5 bases between them. CDR3 sequence reads: CSAMRETQYF. Here the CDR3 DNA reads TGCAGTGCTATGAGGGAGACCCAGTACTTC.

This clone was counted a single time. The chain uses TRBV6-2 or TRBV6-3 and TRBJ1-2; D not resolved. Germline V CDR1 and CDR2: MNHEY, SVGEGT. The CDR3 has 14 amino acids. Trimming shortened V by 4 bases and J by 3 bases, and 12 bases separated the two germline ends. DNA for the CDR3: TGTGCCAGCAGTTCCCAGACTAGGGACTATGGCTACACCTTC. This sequence encodes CASSSQTRDYGYTF.

This clone was seen just once. Here the CDR3 reads CASSYGLAGTGELFF. The CDR3 DNA sequence: TGTGCCAGCAGTTACGGACTAGCGGGGACCGGGGAGCTGTTTTTT. The genes are TRBV6-5 and TRBJ2-2; 12 bases align to TRBD2. V trimming: 2 bases; J trimming: 5 bases; junction bases outside the gene matches: 0. The germline V gene encodes CDR1 MNHEY and CDR2 SVGAGI. The CDR3 covers 15 residues.

This clone turned up a few times. V is TRBV2 and J is TRBJ1-6; no definite D call. Germline V gives CDR1 SNHLY, CDR2 FYNNEI. V lost 7 bases and J 10 bases, leaving 11 bases between the germline ends. The CDR3 is 12 residues long. The chain's CDR3 is CASKNSRSPLHF. CDR3 nucleotides: TGTGCCAGCAAGAACAGCAGGTCACCCCTCCACTTT.

This chain links TRBV5-1 with TRBJ2-1, with 13 bases identical to TRBD2. The V segment lost 5 bases and the J segment 2 bases; nucleotides outside the gene matches: 10. This CDR3 is built from 18 residues. Germline V CDR1 and CDR2: SGHRS, YFSETQ. This CDR3 reads CASSDRPGLAGTYNEQFF. CDR3 sequence (DNA): TGCGCCAGCAGTGATCGTCCGGGACTAGCGGGGACCTACAATGAGCAGTTCTTC.

The gene calls are TRBV14 and TRBJ2-3, with 12 bases identical to TRBD2. Germline V CDR1 and CDR2: SGHDN, FVKESK. V shed 4 bases and J 1 base; nucleotides not matched to a gene: 3. There are 16 residues in the CDR3. CDR3 sequence: CASSLGLAGRTDTQYF. CDR3 in DNA: TGTGCCAGCAGCCTAGGACTAGCGGGGCGCACAGATACGCAGTATTTT.